These 6 T cell receptor beta chains were sequenced from one sample in a study of blood T cell repertoires in COVID-19. Libraries were prepared by immunoSEQ multiplex PCR; TCRdb keeps only in-frame clonotypes and omits some of them. The sample carries 50,000 to 70,000 clones, 78% recorded once. The sequencing sample was made of peripheral blood. Receptors were obtained from a human donor in a cohort sampled during active COVID-19.

The chain employs TRBV10-2 and TRBJ2-5; TRBD2 aligns across 8 bases. V gave up 4 bases and J gave up 7 bases; unmatched junction bases: 8. CDR3 length: 14 residues. CDR1 is WSHSY and CDR2 is SAAADI in the germline V gene. The CDR3 loop is CASSALGGVGTQYF. The CDR3 nucleotides read TGCGCCAGCAGTGCCCTCGGGGGGGTGGGGACCCAGTACTTC.

This chain uses TRBV19 with TRBJ1-5; TRBD1 aligns across 7 bases. The CDR3 has 16 amino acids. Per germline, CDR1 LNHDA and CDR2 SQIVND (reference sequence). V lost 5 bases, J lost 0 bases, and 7 bases stayed unmatched. The CDR3 bases are TGTGCCAGTAGTCCGGGGACAGAATATAGCAATCAGCCCCAGCATTTT. It encodes CASSPGTEYSNQPQHF.

The chain employs TRBV6-1 and TRBJ1-3, with a possible D match to TRBD1 (5 bases). Between the trimmed V and J ends, which lost 2 bases and 4 bases, there was a span of 12 bases. This CDR3 has 15 amino acids. The germline V gene has CDR1 MNHNS and CDR2 SASEGT. The CDR3 coding sequence is TGTGCCAGCAGTGAACAGGGTATGCGAGGAAACACCATATATTTT. This codes for CASSEQGMRGNTIYF.

This clone was recorded once. The rearrangement uses TRBV6-6 and TRBJ1-2; 9 bases agree with TRBD1. The CDR3 runs 15 residues. V gave up 5 bases and J gave up 6 bases; unmatched junction bases: 10. Germline V gene data show CDR1 as MNHNY and CDR2 as SVGAGI (reference sequence). CDR3 loop: CASSNPGTGRNGYTF. The CDR3 bases are TGTGCCAGCAGTAACCCGGGGACAGGGAGGAATGGCTACACCTTC.

The V and J genes are TRBV28 and TRBJ1-5, with D possibly TRBD1 on 5 matching bases. The CDR3 totals 16 residues. The ends were cut back, 5 bases at V and 10 bases at J, with 24 bases in the middle. CDR1 is MDHEN and CDR2 is SYDVKM in the germline V gene. The CDR3 reads CASSAGTADYPYPQHF. In DNA form, the CDR3 reads TGTGCCAGCAGTGCCGGGACCGCGGACTACCCCTACCCCCAGCATTTT. Based on the CDR3 plus reference TRBV28 and TRBJ1-5, the full variable domain is DVKVTQSSRYLVKRTGEKVFLECVQDMDHENMFWYRQDPGLGLRLIYFSYDVKMKEKGDIPEGYSVSREKKERFSLILESASTNQTSMYLCASSAGTADYPYPQHFGDGTRLSIL.

This chain uses TRBV9 with TRBJ2-3; D perhaps matches TRBD1 (6 bases). V lost 3 bases and J 2 bases, leaving 13 bases between the germline ends. The CDR3 runs 15 residues. The germline V gene has CDR1 SGDLS and CDR2 YYNGEE. In DNA, the CDR3 is TGTGCCAGCAGCGCCCTCGGACAGAACACAGATACGCAGTATTTT. Encoded protein: CASSALGQNTDTQYF.